Shown below are 29 T cell receptor beta chains from a single sample sequenced in a study of shared clonotypes between healthy human individuals. Generated by immunoSEQ multiplex PCR, the TCRdb table keeps only in-frame clones and is missing some. In the table there are roughly 2,000,000 clones, 93% of which are singletons. Terminally differentiated effector memory CD45RA+ cells were excluded from the naive CD8 cells, which were CD45RO-negative and positively selected for CCR7. The sample taken for sequencing was naive CD8+ T cells from PBMCs. These receptors came from a man aged 18 to 30 in good health. Some clones in this sample may be carry-over from other donors' samples.

The chain employs TRBV27 and TRBJ2-2; 11 nucleotides agree with TRBD2. The CDR3 length is 17 residues. The V gene's germline CDR1 is MNHEY and CDR2 SMNVEV (reference sequence). J lost 0 bases, V lost 3 bases, and 3 bases had no gene match. The CDR3 bases are TGTGCCAGCAGTTTGGAGACTAGCGGGACGAACACCGGGGAGCTGTTTTTT. Its translation is CASSLETSGTNTGELFF.

Details on this clone: Other DNA sequences in this sample translate to the same CDR3. The chain couples TRBV2 to TRBJ2-7; D is ambiguous. The CDR3 runs 14 residues. V lost 0 bases and J lost 3, with 9 bases in between. Germline V lookup: CDR1 SNHLY, CDR2 FYNNEI. CDR3 region: CASSEATSSYEQYF. The CDR3 DNA sequence: TGTGCCAGCAGTGAAGCCACAAGTAGCTACGAGCAGTACTTC.

The table lists this clone with a count of one. V usage is TRBV28 and J usage is TRBJ2-3; the D is unclear. The CDR3 is 17 residues long. The ends were cut back, 4 bases at V and 0 bases at J, with 17 bases in the middle. In germline, CDR1 is MDHEN, CDR2 SYDVKM. The chain's CDR3 is CASSSWKSVPSTDTQYF. The CDR3 DNA is TGTGCCAGCAGTTCCTGGAAGAGCGTCCCTAGCACAGATACGCAGTATTTT.

The chain combines TRBV5-8 with TRBJ2-2; 7 bases are shared with TRBD1. V dropped 0 bases and J dropped 4; count of bases not matched to a gene: 6. Germline loops: CDR1 SGHTS, CDR2 YDEGEE. This CDR3 has 16 residues. The CDR3 spells CASSLGDRVATGELFF. The DNA for the CDR3 is TGTGCCAGCAGCTTGGGTGACAGGGTGGCCACCGGGGAGCTGTTTTTT.

J is TRBJ1-2 and V is TRBV4-1; 10 bases are shared with TRBD1. V was pared by 2 bases and J by 0 bases, with 9 bases of the junction left unmatched. Per the germline V gene, CDR1 is MGHRA and CDR2 is YSYEKL. This CDR3 contains 18 residues. This chain's CDR3 is CASSQTPRDRGTNYGYTF. CDR3 coding DNA: TGCGCCAGCAGCCAAACACCCAGGGACAGGGGTACTAACTATGGCTACACCTTC.

V and J are TRBV19 and TRBJ2-1; perhaps TRBD1 as D (6 bases). The V end was cut by 3 bases, the J end by 2 bases, with 11 bases between. CDR1 and CDR2 (germline): LNHDA, SQIVND (reference sequence). The CDR3 extends over 15 amino acids. CDR3 protein: CASSIDRKTYNEQFF. CDR3 bases: TGTGCCAGTAGTATTGACAGGAAAACCTACAATGAGCAGTTCTTC.

The rearrangement links TRBV7-9 to TRBJ2-7; 10 bases agree with TRBD2. The CDR3 consists of 14 residues. Germline V lookup: CDR1 SEHNR, CDR2 FQNEAQ (reference sequence). The V segment lost 10 bases and the J segment 2 bases; nucleotides outside the gene matches: 8. CDR3 nucleotides: TGTGCCATACAACTAGCGGGGAATACCTACGAGCAGTACTTC. It codes for CAIQLAGNTYEQYF.

V usage is TRBV5-1 and J usage is TRBJ1-1; possibly TRBD1 for D (6 bases). The CDR3 has 13 amino acids. Deletions cut 8 bases from V and 2 bases from J, with 13 bases between. Germline lookup yields CDR1 SGHRS and CDR2 YFSETQ. The CDR3 DNA reads as TGCGCCAGTAGTTGGGGGCGCAACACTGAAGCTTTCTTT. Its protein product is CASSWGRNTEAFF. The whole variable domain, filled in from reference TRBV5-1 and TRBJ1-1, reads KAGVTQTPRYLIKTRGQQVTLSCSPISGHRSVSWYQQTPGQGLQFLFEYFSETQRNKGNFPGRFSGRQFSNSRSEMNVSTLELGDSALYLCASSWGRNTEAFFGQGTRLTVV.

This clone was detected only once. The chain is built from TRBV4-1 and TRBJ2-7, with D unclear. The CDR3 covers 15 residues. Germline V gene lookup returns CDR1 MGHRA and CDR2 YSYEKL. Between the trimmed V and J ends, which lost 0 bases and 4 bases, there was a span of 13 bases. CDR3: CASSQEGYSAYEQYF. As DNA, the CDR3 is TGCGCCAGCAGCCAAGAAGGCTACAGTGCGTACGAGCAGTACTTC.

The rearrangement uses TRBV2 and TRBJ2-7; the match to TRBD1 covers 8 bases. V lost 10 bases, J lost 5 bases, and 7 bases stayed unmatched. The CDR3 loop spans 12 amino acids. Germline V gene lookup returns CDR1 SNHLY and CDR2 FYNNEI. The CDR3 here is CATTTGADEQYF. Written as DNA, the CDR3 is TGTGCCACCACGACAGGGGCTGACGAGCAGTACTTC.

The rearrangement links TRBV10-3 to TRBJ2-7; 15 positions agree with TRBD2. CDR1 and CDR2 (germline): ENHRY, SYGVKD. CDR3 size: 17 residues. The trim removed 3 bases at V and 2 bases at J, leaving 5 bases unmatched. The CDR3 bases are TGTGCCATCAGTGACCCGGGACTAGCGGGAGGCCCCTACGAGCAGTACTTC. This codes for CAISDPGLAGGPYEQYF.

This clone has more than one count but fewer than ten. The rearrangement joins TRBV27 to TRBJ2-1; perhaps TRBD1 as D (6 bases). The CDR3 is 15 amino acids. V gave up 2 bases and J gave up 5 bases, with 13 bases separating them. The germline gives CDR1 MNHEY, CDR2 SMNVEV (reference sequence). In DNA, the CDR3 is TGTGCCAGCAGTTTAGATGGGACAATCAACAATGAGCAGTTCTTC. It encodes CASSLDGTINNEQFF.

This clone was detected only once. This sequence joins TRBV7-9 and TRBJ1-1; TRBD1 matches at 11 bases. The CDR3 consists of 18 residues. Germline assignment: CDR1 SEHNR and CDR2 FQNEAQ (reference sequence). The V segment lost 6 bases and the J segment 5 bases; nucleotides outside the gene matches: 17. The CDR3 DNA is TGTGCCAGCAGGATGGCGTCCGGGACAGGGGGACTAGGGACTGAAGCTTTCTTT. As protein: CASRMASGTGGLGTEAFF.

The chain employs TRBV29-1 and TRBJ2-7, with TRBD1 matching 7 bases. Trimming at V came to 5 bases and at J to 2 bases, leaving 9 bases not matched to a gene. The germline gives CDR1 SQVTM, CDR2 ANQGSEA. This CDR3 has 14 residues. The CDR3 sequence: CSVPGQTSTYEQYF. CDR3 DNA: TGCAGCGTTCCGGGACAGACATCCACCTACGAGCAGTACTTC.

The chain uses TRBV7-8 and TRBJ1-1, with D tentatively TRBD1 (6 bases). Looked up from germline, CDR1 is SGHVS and CDR2 is FQNEAQ. The CDR3 contains 12 residues. The germline V and J ends were trimmed by 2 bases and 6 bases, with 7 bases remaining between them. DNA for the CDR3: TGTGCCAGCAGCTTATGGGGGCCTGAAGCTTTCTTT. It encodes CASSLWGPEAFF. Variable domain in full (rest from reference TRBV7-8 and TRBJ1-1): GAGVSQSPRYKVAKRGQDVALRCDPISGHVSLFWYQQALGQGPEFLTYFQNEAQLDKSGLPSDRFFAERPEGSVSTLKIQRTQQEDSAVYLCASSLWGPEAFFGQGTRLTVV.

This chain links TRBV30 with TRBJ1-2; the D is unclear. Germline CDR1 reads GTSNPN; CDR2 reads SVGIG (reference sequence). V lost 0 bases and J lost 0, with 20 bases in between. The length of the CDR3 is 18 residues. The CDR3 nucleotides are TGTGCCTGGAGTGTACGGGTGCGGGGTGCGTCATCTAACTATGGCTACACCTTC. Protein: CAWSVRVRGASSNYGYTF.

The V gene is TRBV7-9, the J gene TRBJ2-3; D is uncertain. Germline loops: CDR1 SEHNR, CDR2 FQNEAQ (reference sequence). V was pared by 8 bases and J by 3 bases, with 12 bases between. The CDR3 extends over 13 amino acids. The CDR3 sequence: CASSPGQTDTQYF. For the CDR3, the DNA is TGTGCCAGCTCCCCCGGTCAAACAGATACGCAGTATTTT.

CDR3 bases: TGCGCCAGCAGCTTGGTTTCGTTTTCCAGGGCCGGCACCGGGGAGCTGTTTTTT. Residues: CASSLVSFSRAGTGELFF. The chain uses TRBV5-1 and TRBJ2-2, with TRBD1 as a possible D gene (5 bases). Trimming removed 0 bases at V and 4 bases at J, with 19 bases between. This CDR3 is built from 18 residues. The germline CDR1 and CDR2 sequences are SGHRS and YFSETQ.

The chain couples TRBV27 to TRBJ2-2; no definite D call. Germline CDR1 MNHEY, CDR2 SMNVEV (reference sequence). V lost 4 bases and J lost 2, with 5 bases in between. The CDR3 length is 13 residues. The CDR3 DNA reads as TGTGCCAGCAGTTCCTATAACACCGGGGAGCTGTTTTTT. Translated, it gives CASSSYNTGELFF.

This chain uses TRBV7-8 with TRBJ2-1, with D perhaps matching TRBD2 (5 bases). The ends were cut back, 5 bases at V and 9 bases at J, with 17 bases in the middle. This CDR3 contains 14 residues. Germline V gene data show CDR1 as SGHVS and CDR2 as FQNEAQ. DNA of the CDR3: TGTGCCAGCAGCCCCCATACTAGAAGTACTGAGCAGTTCTTC. Amino acids: CASSPHTRSTEQFF. The whole variable domain, remainder taken from reference TRBV7-8 and TRBJ2-1, is GAGVSQSPRYKVAKRGQDVALRCDPISGHVSLFWYQQALGQGPEFLTYFQNEAQLDKSGLPSDRFFAERPEGSVSTLKIQRTQQEDSAVYLCASSPHTRSTEQFFGPGTRLTVL.

This clone has only one observation. CDR3: CASRTGTLSTDTQYF. The DNA of the CDR3 is TGTGCCAGCAGGACCGGGACACTAAGCACAGATACGCAGTATTTT. The J gene is TRBJ2-3, the V gene TRBV27; TRBD1 is a possible D gene (6 bases). Germline V gene data show CDR1 as MNHEY and CDR2 as SMNVEV (reference sequence). The V end was cut by 6 bases, the J end by 0 bases, with 13 bases between. This CDR3 is built from 15 residues.

This chain uses TRBV4-1 with TRBJ2-2; 13 bases align to TRBD2. The CDR3 totals 18 residues. The germline gives CDR1 MGHRA, CDR2 YSYEKL. V lost 4 bases, J lost 7 bases, and 12 bases stayed unmatched. The CDR3 reads CASSRLLTSGRGDGELFF. The DNA of the CDR3 is TGCGCCAGCAGCCGCCTCCTCACTAGCGGGAGGGGGGACGGGGAGCTGTTTTTT.

The CDR3 sequence: CAISLSGLAGVNTGELFF. The CDR3 coding sequence is TGTGCCATCAGCCTTTCGGGACTAGCGGGAGTTAACACCGGGGAGCTGTTTTTT. The V and J genes are TRBV10-3 and TRBJ2-2, with TRBD2 identical over 14 bases. Germline-derived CDR1 and CDR2 are ENHRY and SYGVKD. The CDR3 is 18 residues long. J gave up 2 bases and V 6 bases, and 8 bases lay outside the gene matches.

This clone has only a few counts. An end of the junction differs from the germline gene, which may be a read error. J is TRBJ1-3 and V is TRBV2, with D hard to call. The CDR3 runs 11 residues. Germline V gives CDR1 SNHLY, CDR2 FYNNEI. The CDR3 bases are TGTGCCAGCAGTGATCTAGCGGCAACAGATTTT. Translating it yields CASSDLAATDF.

The J gene is TRBJ2-3, the V gene TRBV28; D not certain. Deletions cut 5 bases from V and 2 bases from J, with 11 bases between. CDR1 and CDR2 from the germline V gene are MDHEN and SYDVKM. This CDR3 spans 14 amino acids. The CDR3 DNA reads TGTGCCAGCAGTAGGCGGCAGCACACAGATACGCAGTATTTT. Translated, it gives CASSRRQHTDTQYF. Complete variable domain (other parts from reference TRBV28 and TRBJ2-3): DVKVTQSSRYLVKRTGEKVFLECVQDMDHENMFWYRQDPGLGLRLIYFSYDVKMKEKGDIPEGYSVSREKKERFSLILESASTNQTSMYLCASSRRQHTDTQYFGPGTRLTVL.

This chain uses TRBV11-2 with TRBJ1-2; 9 nucleotides line up with TRBD1. Germline V gene lookup returns CDR1 SGHAT and CDR2 FQNNGV. The CDR3 spans 15 residues. The V and J ends lost 0 bases and 6 bases, in that order; junction bases with no gene match: 5. The DNA of the CDR3 is TGTGCCAGCAGCTTAGATGGAGGGACAGGGAATGGCTACACCTTC. Its protein product is CASSLDGGTGNGYTF.

This sequence joins TRBV5-4 and TRBJ1-2; weak D call: TRBD1 (5 bases). V lost 2 bases and J lost 0, with 11 bases in between. Germline V gene data show CDR1 as SGHNT and CDR2 as YYREEE (reference sequence). The CDR3 covers 15 residues. The CDR3 loop reads CASSFVTGTNYGYTF. In DNA, the CDR3 is TGTGCCAGCAGCTTCGTCACAGGAACTAACTATGGCTACACCTTC.

The rearrangement uses TRBV7-2 and TRBJ2-7, with D possibly being TRBD2 (6 bases). Trimming removed 7 bases from V and 5 bases from J, with 24 bases in between. The CDR3 runs 16 residues. Germline V CDR1 and CDR2: SGHTA, FQGNSA. The CDR3 loop is CASTPLVGSSPHEQYF. In DNA, the CDR3 is TGTGCCAGCACCCCCCTGGTCGGGAGTAGTCCCCACGAGCAGTACTTC.

For this clone: Additional DNA sequences in this sample encode the identical CDR3. The gene calls are TRBV19 and TRBJ2-7, with D perhaps matching TRBD1 or TRBD2 (5 bases each). Trimming removed 3 bases from V and 3 bases from J, with 9 bases in between. Per germline, CDR1 LNHDA and CDR2 SQIVND (reference sequence). The CDR3 extends over 13 amino acids. The CDR3, as DNA: TGTGCCAGTAGTATTCGAGGGGACTACGAGCAGTACTTC. The encoded protein is CASSIRGDYEQYF.